A selection of T cell receptor beta chains follows, all from one sample in a study of vaccination and CD4 T cells after COVID-19. TCRdb re-derived calls from the PCR reads in MiXCR, one entry per CDR3 protein. The sample has 15,000 to 20,000 distinct CDR3 sequences, roughly 54% seen once. Their target antigens are unknown. The sample consisted of CD4+ T cells from blood, cultured in vitro, taken before SARS-CoV-2 vaccination. These receptors were obtained from a human donor who had recovered from COVID-19. CDR3s leave out the opening cysteine and the closing phenylalanine or tryptophan. Each record gives: V gene, J gene, CDR3 protein.

TRBV20-1	TRBJ1-1	SARDPTVNTEAF
TRBV7-2	TRBJ2-4	ASSLEGTLPKNIQY
TRBV27	TRBJ2-7	ASSLLGWEEQY
TRBV2	TRBJ2-5	ASSGTGWRRETQY
TRBV29-1	TRBJ1-2	SVEAGGNNYGYT
TRBV15	TRBJ2-4	ATSRPPTRFQY
TRBV24-1	TRBJ2-3	ATSDSGQGTDTQY
TRBV24-1	TRBJ2-1	ATSDYGLSGRRTYNEQF
TRBV14	TRBJ1-1	ASSRMTNTEAF
TRBV7-8	TRBJ1-1	ASRLTGNTEAF
TRBV19	TRBJ1-1	ASSLRGHNMNTEAF
TRBV20-1	TRBJ1-5	SARATGGGSNQPQH
TRBV5-1	TRBJ2-2	ASSLAGTGELF
TRBV25-1	TRBJ1-5	ASSVIRDRVFSWNQPQH
TRBV2	TRBJ1-2	ASREDIVGGYT
TRBV14	TRBJ1-1	ASSQGLRGLAAF
TRBV6-4	TRBJ2-1	ASSDSAGGMDEQF
TRBV30	TRBJ2-7	AWSVNRVYEQY
TRBV4-1	TRBJ2-1	ASSRIMGNEQF
TRBV2	TRBJ1-5	ASRGEYSNQPQH
TRBV27	TRBJ2-7	ASSLGQKSSYEQY
TRBV28	TRBJ1-2	ASGGGWVYGYT
TRBV2	TRBJ2-3	ASSVIAGGGPDTQY
TRBV19	TRBJ1-5	ASSIGTGVSGPQH
TRBV20-1	TRBJ2-1	SARTYNEQF
TRBV12-3/TRBV12-4	TRBJ1-6	ASTEPGGNSPLH
TRBV19	TRBJ2-7	ASSPGTSDYEQY
TRBV12-3/TRBV12-4	TRBJ1-5	ASSSSLQGGQPQH
TRBV7-9	TRBJ1-2	ASSSSPGKGRDSYGYT
TRBV18	TRBJ1-2	ASSPPSVSLYGYT
TRBV24-1	TRBJ2-3	ATSDFKDGAPGDTQY
TRBV12-3/TRBV12-4	TRBJ2-4	ASSPWGQGDKNIQY
TRBV20-1	TRBJ2-1	SASKDPGDSNEQF
TRBV14	TRBJ2-7	ASSQGTRSEQY
TRBV7-9	TRBJ1-1	ASSLTSQTEAF
TRBV6-1	TRBJ2-3	ASSETLAGGPTDTQY
TRBV10-2	TRBJ2-2	ASSEGSGAGELF
TRBV6-4	TRBJ2-2	ASSDGDTGELF
TRBV24-1	TRBJ2-2	ATRSSGTNTGELF
TRBV15	TRBJ2-1	ATSRKTGWNEQF
TRBV6-1	TRBJ1-2	ASSHPGTYGYT
TRBV28	TRBJ2-7	ASSTPGQGAAYEQY
TRBV19	TRBJ2-7	ASSPLGDEQY
TRBV20-1	TRBJ2-7	SAEIRGEFYEQY
TRBV7-8	TRBJ2-1	ASSRGTLSSYNEQF
TRBV7-3	TRBJ2-5	ASSLGTGPQETQY
TRBV6-2/TRBV6-3	TRBJ1-2	ASSTTGSYGYT
TRBV6-5	TRBJ2-1	ASTYRGTYNEQF
TRBV6-1	TRBJ2-1	ASYSGREGNEQF
TRBV20-1	TRBJ2-3	SASPHTDTQY
TRBV27	TRBJ2-1	ASSRRDRRNNEQF
TRBV20-1	TRBJ2-7	SARTAGHTRGGEQY
TRBV7-8	TRBJ1-5	ASSLGGSQPQH